Below, 24 T cell receptor beta chains from the same sample are listed, as sequenced in a study of blood T cell repertoires in COVID-19. The data were produced by immunoSEQ multiplex PCR, yet TCRdb's version contains in-frame clones alone and is incomplete. The sample yields 40,000 to 50,000 clones, approximately 90% seen once. Sample: peripheral blood. The source is a human donor in a cohort sampled during active COVID-19.

The V gene is TRBV5-1, the J gene TRBJ2-7, with 11 positions matching TRBD2. J gave up 1 base and V 4 bases, and 4 bases lay outside the gene matches. The germline gives CDR1 SGHRS, CDR2 YFSETQ. This CDR3 has 15 amino acids. CDR3 nucleotide sequence: TGCGCCAGCAGCCTGGGACTAGCGGTGTCCTACGAGCAGTACTTC. It yields the protein CASSLGLAVSYEQYF.

This clone was observed once. The rearrangement links TRBV14 to TRBJ2-7, with a tentative D call TRBD1 (5 bases). Germline V gene data show CDR1 as SGHDN and CDR2 as FVKESK. The CDR3 covers 16 residues. Trimming left V 1 base short and J 5 bases short, with 18 bases between. The CDR3 nucleotides are TGTGCCAGCAGCCAAGGAGTTCACAGGCCAAGGAACGAGCAGTACTTC. This codes for CASSQGVHRPRNEQYF.

The CDR3 DNA is TGTGCCAGCAGTGCGAGAGGCGTCGGGGAAGGCTACACCTTC. Amino acids: CASSARGVGEGYTF. The V gene is TRBV28, the J gene TRBJ1-2, with D hard to call. This CDR3 is 14 amino acids long. V was clipped by 5 bases and J by 8 bases, with 18 bases between them. Looked up from germline, CDR1 is MDHEN and CDR2 is SYDVKM.

This clone came up once. The V and J genes are TRBV11-2 and TRBJ2-3; D may be TRBD1 (5 bases). Germline loops: CDR1 SGHAT, CDR2 FQNNGV. The CDR3 is 17 residues long. Trimming stripped 1 base from V and 0 bases from J, with 14 bases between. CDR3 protein: CASSLVQDTASTDTQYF. Here the CDR3 DNA reads TGTGCCAGCAGCTTAGTCCAGGACACCGCTAGCACAGATACGCAGTATTTT.

This clone was seen only a few times. J is TRBJ2-1 and V is TRBV20-1, with D perhaps matching TRBD2 (5 bases). Germline V gene data show CDR1 as DFQATT and CDR2 as SNEGSKA (reference sequence). Trimming removed 6 bases from V and 7 bases from J, with 10 bases in between. CDR3 size: 11 residues. The chain's CDR3 is CSAGRGNEQFF. CDR3 in DNA: TGCAGTGCGGGCCGAGGGAATGAGCAGTTCTTC.

The chain links TRBV11-3 to TRBJ1-3, with 7 bases matching TRBD1. Germline values: CDR1 SGHNT, CDR2 YENEEA. After removal of 4 bases from V and 0 bases from J, the junction contained 9 bases not matched to a gene. CDR3 length: 17 amino acids. The CDR3, as DNA: TGTGCCAGCAGCTGGTCAGGGGGTCCCAGCTCTGGAAACACCATATATTTT. Encoded protein: CASSWSGGPSSGNTIYF.

The chain combines TRBV28 with TRBJ2-1, with 14 bases fitting TRBD2. Germline V lookup: CDR1 MDHEN, CDR2 SYDVKM. V lost 5 bases and J lost 9; bases outside the gene matches: 6. The CDR3 sequence is 15 residues long. The CDR3 sequence is CASSLRLAGGGEQFF. The DNA for the CDR3 is TGTGCCAGCAGTCTCCGACTAGCGGGAGGGGGTGAGCAGTTCTTC.

This chain uses TRBV9 with TRBJ1-5, with D possibly being TRBD1 (6 bases). CDR1 and CDR2 from the germline V gene are SGDLS and YYNGEE. The germline V and J ends were trimmed by 0 bases and 4 bases, with 8 bases remaining between them. The CDR3 runs to 14 residues. CDR3 region: CASSVGGGNQPQHF. For the CDR3, the DNA is TGTGCCAGCAGCGTAGGAGGGGGTAATCAGCCCCAGCATTTT.

The CDR3 nucleotides read TGTGCCAGCAGTCCAGACTGGGACAGGGATATCAACGAGCAGTACTTC. Its translation: CASSPDWDRDINEQYF. The chain links TRBV27 to TRBJ2-7, with 9 bases aligning to TRBD1. Trimming took 5 bases from V and 5 from J; bases not matched to a gene: 13. Germline lookup yields CDR1 MNHEY and CDR2 SMNVEV (reference sequence). The CDR3 consists of 16 residues.

The rearrangement joins TRBV11-2 to TRBJ1-6; D is ambiguous. V shed 3 bases and J shed 3 bases, with 15 bases lying between them. Germline lookup yields CDR1 SGHAT and CDR2 FQNNGV. CDR3 length: 17 amino acids. Here the CDR3 reads CASSLSGQQIYNSPLHF. The CDR3 DNA reads TGTGCCAGCAGCTTGAGCGGCCAGCAGATCTATAATTCACCCCTCCACTTT. Based on the CDR3 plus reference TRBV11-2 and TRBJ1-6, the full variable domain is EAGVAQSPRYKIIEKRQSVAFWCNPISGHATLYWYQQILGQGPKLLIQFQNNGVVDDSQLPKDRFSAERLKGVDSTLKIQPAKLEDSAVYLCASSLSGQQIYNSPLHFGNGTRLTVT.

The chain recombines TRBV15 with TRBJ2-1, with 8 bases fitting TRBD1. Unmatched junction bases numbered 0, after V lost 4 bases and J lost 1 base. The CDR3 length is 14 residues. Germline values: CDR1 LNHNV, CDR2 YYDKDF (reference sequence). This CDR3 is CATSNRGSYNEQFF. CDR3 in DNA: TGTGCCACCAGCAACAGGGGGTCCTACAATGAGCAGTTCTTC.

The J gene is TRBJ2-1, the V gene TRBV10-2; 10 bases align to TRBD2. Germline CDR1 is WSHSY and CDR2 is SAAADI. The CDR3 is 14 amino acids. Trimming removed 6 bases from V and 8 bases from J; junction bases left unmatched: 7. For the CDR3, the DNA is TGCGCCAGCAGCGGAGCGGGAGGGTTCGATGAGCAGTTCTTC. Its translation: CASSGAGGFDEQFF.

The chain combines TRBV9 with TRBJ2-2, with 8 nucleotides matching TRBD2. V dropped 4 bases and J dropped 6; count of bases not matched to a gene: 11. CDR1 and CDR2 from the germline V gene are SGDLS and YYNGEE. The CDR3 totals 16 residues. For the CDR3, the DNA is TGTGCCAGCAGCCCCTCACCGGGGGGGTTGGCCGGGGAGCTGTTTTTT. It specifies CASSPSPGGLAGELFF.

The chain has TRBV28 and TRBJ1-1, with a weak D call TRBD1 (6 bases). There are 14 residues in the CDR3. Germline loops: CDR1 MDHEN, CDR2 SYDVKM. Trimming pared 3 bases from V and 4 bases from J, leaving 12 bases between. CDR3 sequence (DNA): TGTGCCAGCAGTTTCCCTACAGGGCCCACTGAAGCTTTCTTT. This translates into CASSFPTGPTEAFF.

This clone was seen a single time. The rearrangement links TRBV19 to TRBJ2-1; TRBD2 matches at 12 bases. The CDR3 is made up of 15 amino acids. The J segment lost 4 bases and the V segment lost 6 bases, leaving 4 bases of the junction unmatched. The germline V gene encodes CDR1 LNHDA and CDR2 SQIVND (reference sequence). CDR3 DNA: TGTGCCAGTAGCCGGACTAGCGGGACGTACAATGAGCAGTTCTTC. It is translated as CASSRTSGTYNEQFF.

This chain uses TRBV27 with TRBJ2-2, with unresolved D. V lost 2 bases to trimming and J lost 6 bases, with 10 bases between them. Germline V gene sequence: CDR1 MNHEY, CDR2 SMNVEV (reference sequence). This CDR3 is built from 14 residues. CDR3 protein: CASSLRPQAGELFF. CDR3 nucleotides: TGTGCCAGCAGTTTAAGACCGCAGGCCGGGGAGCTGTTTTTT.

The genes are TRBV12-3 or TRBV12-4 and TRBJ2-7, with D maybe TRBD1 (6 bases). The CDR3 consists of 13 residues. V shed 8 bases and J shed 4 bases, with 15 bases lying between them. CDR3 bases: TGTGCCAGCTCCCGCGGGCAGGGGTACGAGCAGTACTTC. Translating it yields CASSRGQGYEQYF.

V gene TRBV29-1 combines with J gene TRBJ2-2; 7 nucleotides align to TRBD1. The CDR3 consists of 14 residues. The germline gives CDR1 SQVTM, CDR2 ANQGSEA. J lost 1 base, V lost 6 bases, and 5 bases had no gene match. Written as DNA, the CDR3 is TGCAGCGTCGCCGGGACAGAGAACACCGGGGAGCTGTTTTTT. This sequence encodes CSVAGTENTGELFF.

V is TRBV20-1 and J is TRBJ1-5; 10 positions match TRBD1. The CDR3 has 20 amino acids. J gave up 1 base and V 3 bases, and 18 bases lay outside the gene matches. Germline V lookup: CDR1 DFQATT, CDR2 SNEGSKA (reference sequence). The CDR3 is CSASDWSFMDRGTSNQPQHF. The CDR3 DNA follows: TGCAGTGCTAGTGATTGGTCCTTCATGGACAGGGGGACAAGCAATCAGCCCCAGCATTTT.

The chain carries TRBV11-1 and TRBJ2-1, with D tentatively TRBD2 (6 bases). Looked up from germline, CDR1 is SGHAT and CDR2 is FQDESV (reference sequence). The CDR3 is made up of 16 amino acids. Trimming cost V 4 bases and J 7 bases, with 20 bases left between them. The CDR3 loop reads CASSWEIGRGTNEQFF. The CDR3, as DNA: TGTGCCAGCAGCTGGGAGATCGGACGGGGGACGAATGAGCAGTTCTTC.

This clone was seen only once. This rearrangement joins TRBV18 to TRBJ2-5; TRBD2 matches 14 bases. This CDR3 is built from 16 residues. V trimming: 1 base; J trimming: 5 bases; junction bases outside the gene matches: 3. Germline CDR1 and CDR2: KGHSH and LQKENI. The CDR3 spells CASSPLGLAGVETQYF. The CDR3 nucleotides read TGTGCCAGCTCACCACTGGGACTAGCGGGAGTGGAGACCCAGTACTTC.

V gene TRBV12-3 or TRBV12-4 combines with J gene TRBJ1-5, with D hard to call. Trimming stripped 3 bases from V and 4 bases from J, with 7 bases between. The CDR3 length is 13 residues. CDR3 sequence (DNA): TGTGCCAGCAGTTTGGGCCAAAATCAGCCCCAGCATTTT. It is translated as CASSLGQNQPQHF.

This chain uses TRBV7-2 with TRBJ2-4; D perhaps matches TRBD2 (6 bases). Trimming pared 6 bases from V and 13 bases from J, leaving 22 bases between. The CDR3 is made up of 14 amino acids. Germline CDR1 reads SGHTA; CDR2 reads FQGNSA. DNA for the CDR3: TGTGCCAGCAGAACTCGGGACTCCGGGCGCCGACAGTACTTC. Encoded protein: CASRTRDSGRRQYF.

J is TRBJ2-3 and V is TRBV12-3 or TRBV12-4; D not certain. The CDR3 has 11 amino acids. Deletions cut 7 bases from V and 6 bases from J, with 8 bases between. The DNA of the CDR3 is TGTGCCAGCACCCCCGTGGATACGCAGTATTTT. This gives the protein CASTPVDTQYF.